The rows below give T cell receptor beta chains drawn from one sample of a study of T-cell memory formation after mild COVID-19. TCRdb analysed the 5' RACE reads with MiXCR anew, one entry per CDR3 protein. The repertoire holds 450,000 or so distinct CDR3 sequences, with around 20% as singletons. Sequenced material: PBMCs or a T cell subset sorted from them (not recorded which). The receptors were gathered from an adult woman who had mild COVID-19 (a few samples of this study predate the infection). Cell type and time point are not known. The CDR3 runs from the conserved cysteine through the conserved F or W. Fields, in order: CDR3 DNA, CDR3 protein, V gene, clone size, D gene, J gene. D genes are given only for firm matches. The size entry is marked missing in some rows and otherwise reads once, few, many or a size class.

CDR3 DNA: TGTGCCAGCAGCCGAAACAGGGTCCCGCTGGCCCAGTACTTC; CDR3 protein: CASSRNRVPLAQYF; V gene: TRBV11-2; clone size: few; D gene: -; J gene: TRBJ2-5
CDR3 DNA: TGCAGTGCTACCCCGGTGCAGGGAAGGTACGAGCAGTACTTC; CDR3 protein: CSATPVQGRYEQYF; V gene: TRBV20-1; clone size: few; D gene: -; J gene: TRBJ2-7
CDR3 DNA: TGCGCCAGCAGCCAAGATAGGGCCACCTACGAGCAGTACTTC; CDR3 protein: CASSQDRATYEQYF; V gene: TRBV4-1; clone size: few; D gene: -; J gene: TRBJ2-7
CDR3 DNA: TGTGCCAGCAGCGTAATCCAGGGAGCCGAGCAGTACTTC; CDR3 protein: CASSVIQGAEQYF; V gene: TRBV3-1; clone size: -; D gene: -; J gene: TRBJ2-7
CDR3 DNA: TGTGCCAGCGAGCGTTTTCGGGGGCTGAATCAGCCCCAGCATTTT; CDR3 protein: CASERFRGLNQPQHF; V gene: TRBV6-2/TRBV6-3; clone size: -; D gene: -; J gene: TRBJ1-5
CDR3 DNA: TGTGCCAGCAGCTCGGCGGGATCAGCCACCGGGGAGCTGTTTTTT; CDR3 protein: CASSSAGSATGELFF; V gene: TRBV11-3; clone size: -; D gene: -; J gene: TRBJ2-2
CDR3 DNA: TGTGCCAGCAGCCCCGAGGTCGACTCCTACGAGCAGTACTTC; CDR3 protein: CASSPEVDSYEQYF; V gene: TRBV4-2; clone size: -; D gene: -; J gene: TRBJ2-7
CDR3 DNA: TGTGCCAGCAGCTTATATGGACAGAAGTACGAGCAGTACTTC; CDR3 protein: CASSLYGQKYEQYF; V gene: TRBV7-2; clone size: -; D gene: -; J gene: TRBJ2-7
CDR3 DNA: TGTGCCAGCAGCCCCCTCCCGAATATTCTGACGTACAATGAGCAGTTCTTC; CDR3 protein: CASSPLPNILTYNEQFF; V gene: TRBV9; clone size: -; D gene: -; J gene: TRBJ2-1
CDR3 DNA: TGTGCCAGCAGCCCCGTTCAAGGCGGGAGGGCCGAGCAGTACTTC; CDR3 protein: CASSPVQGGRAEQYF; V gene: TRBV12-3/TRBV12-4; clone size: few; D gene: TRBD2; J gene: TRBJ2-7
CDR3 DNA: TGCGCCAGCAGCCCAGGGACAGGAATGGGTTACGAGCAGTACTTC; CDR3 protein: CASSPGTGMGYEQYF; V gene: TRBV5-1; clone size: few; D gene: TRBD1; J gene: TRBJ2-7
CDR3 DNA: TGTGCCAGCAGTTTATCGACAGGGCTCACTGAAGCTTTCTTT; CDR3 protein: CASSLSTGLTEAFF; V gene: TRBV12-3/TRBV12-4; clone size: -; D gene: TRBD1; J gene: TRBJ1-1
CDR3 DNA: TGTGCCAGCAGCACCACGTTCGAGCAGTACTTC; CDR3 protein: CASSTTFEQYF; V gene: TRBV2; clone size: -; D gene: -; J gene: TRBJ2-7
CDR3 DNA: TGTGCCAGCAGTCCCGGGGGTGCTCCCGAGACCCAGTACTTC; CDR3 protein: CASSPGGAPETQYF; V gene: TRBV3-1; clone size: few; D gene: -; J gene: TRBJ2-5
CDR3 DNA: TGTGCCAGCAGCTACAGCGGTAGCCAGGGCCCTGGAAACACCATATATTTT; CDR3 protein: CASSYSGSQGPGNTIYF; V gene: TRBV2; clone size: few; D gene: -; J gene: TRBJ1-3
CDR3 DNA: TGCAGTGTCAACACTGAAGCTTTCTTT; CDR3 protein: CSVNTEAFF; V gene: TRBV20-1; clone size: few; D gene: -; J gene: TRBJ1-1
CDR3 DNA: TGTGCCAGCAGGAACTACGGGACTAGCAACTACGAGCAGTACTTC; CDR3 protein: CASRNYGTSNYEQYF; V gene: TRBV27; clone size: few; D gene: TRBD2; J gene: TRBJ2-7
CDR3 DNA: TGTGCCAGCAGCCAAGAAGGGGGGGGGCCCTACAATGAGCAGTTCTTC; CDR3 protein: CASSQEGGGPYNEQFF; V gene: TRBV4-2; clone size: few; D gene: -; J gene: TRBJ2-1
CDR3 DNA: TGCGCCAGCAGCCAATTTGTTATAGGGGACACTGAAGCTTTCTTT; CDR3 protein: CASSQFVIGDTEAFF; V gene: TRBV4-1; clone size: -; D gene: -; J gene: TRBJ1-1
CDR3 DNA: TGTGCCAGCAGTGACTCTTGGACAGGGATTTACAATGAGCAGTTCTTC; CDR3 protein: CASSDSWTGIYNEQFF; V gene: TRBV6-4; clone size: few; D gene: TRBD1; J gene: TRBJ2-1
CDR3 DNA: TGTGCCAGCAGCTTAGAGGGGAATGAAGCTTTCTTT; CDR3 protein: CASSLEGNEAFF; V gene: TRBV7-9; clone size: few; D gene: -; J gene: TRBJ1-1
CDR3 DNA: TGTGCCAGCAGCTTAGCGGGGAGTAACGAAGAGACCCAGTACTTC; CDR3 protein: CASSLAGSNEETQYF; V gene: TRBV7-7; clone size: -; D gene: -; J gene: TRBJ2-5
CDR3 DNA: TGTGCCAGCAGTTACCGCAGAAACACCGGGGAGCTGTTTTTT; CDR3 protein: CASSYRRNTGELFF; V gene: TRBV6-2/TRBV6-3; clone size: few; D gene: -; J gene: TRBJ2-2
CDR3 DNA: TGTGCCAGCAGTTTAACGGACAGGCCTTCCTACGAGCAGTACTTC; CDR3 protein: CASSLTDRPSYEQYF; V gene: TRBV28; clone size: -; D gene: TRBD1; J gene: TRBJ2-7